These 27 T cell receptor beta chains originate from one sample sequenced in a study of shared clonotypes between healthy human individuals (dated by TCRdb to 2018 to 2021). CD8 naive samples were CD45RO-negative cells positively selected for CCR7, giving a CD45RA+CCR7+ population that excluded TemRA cells. The library was obtained by the immunoSEQ multiplex PCR assay. TCRdb limited this immuneACCESS table to in-frame rearrangements with V and J called. A share of clones is missing; checked studies link under half to unresolved V genes, and the rest is unexplained. Counted in this sample were approximately 1.9 million clones; around 95% of them appeared once. The biggest ten clones account for approximately 1.6% of the sample. Sequencing was carried out using naive CD8+ T cells from PBMCs. The cell subset or site label corresponds to: CD45RA+CCR7+. All receptors come from a man aged 18 to 35 in good health. Some clones in this sample may be carry-over from other donors' samples.

On this clone: This sample also contains other DNA sequences that code for the same CDR3. The chain links TRBV30 to TRBJ2-2; no clear D. The CDR3 extends over 12 amino acids. CDR1 is GTSNPN, CDR2 SVGIG, per germline (reference sequence). V was pared by 2 bases and J by 7 bases, with 8 bases between. The chain's CDR3 is CAWSPPFGELFF. The DNA for the CDR3 is TGTGCCTGGAGTCCCCCGTTCGGGGAGCTGTTTTTT.

J is TRBJ2-5 and V is TRBV27; 8 nucleotides agree with TRBD2. The end of the DNA is better explained by TRBJ2-7, so the J call may be wrong. The germline gives CDR1 MNHEY, CDR2 SMNVEV (reference sequence). The CDR3 runs to 13 residues. CDR3 bases: TGTGCCAGCAGTTTCGGGACTAGCTACGAGCAGTACTTC. It yields the protein CASSFGTSYEQYF.

The rearrangement links TRBV2 to TRBJ2-2, with TRBD1 as a possible D gene (5 bases). In germline, CDR1 is SNHLY, CDR2 FYNNEI. The length of the CDR3 is 13 residues. V was clipped by 7 bases and J by 6 bases, with 12 bases between them. In nucleotides, the CDR3 is TGTGCCAGCACTCCAGGGTTCTCCGGGGAGCTGTTTTTT. Encoded protein: CASTPGFSGELFF.

J is TRBJ2-6 and V is TRBV4-2, with D possibly being TRBD2 (6 bases). V lost 3 bases and J lost 4, with 22 bases in between. The CDR3 is 19 residues long. CDR1 is LGHNA and CDR2 is YNFKEQ in the germline V gene. Here the CDR3 DNA reads TGTGCCAGCAGCCACCTCCTCGCGAGGGAGGCTTGGGGGGCCAACGTCCTGACTTTC. This sequence encodes CASSHLLAREAWGANVLTF.

This clone was recorded once. This chain links TRBV7-8 with TRBJ1-4; the D gene is possibly TRBD1 (6 bases). Trimming took off 2 bases at V and 8 bases at J, with 12 bases between the two ends. This CDR3 spans 14 amino acids. Germline V gene lookup returns CDR1 SGHVS and CDR2 FQNEAQ. The CDR3 nucleotides are TGTGCCAGCAGCTTACGGGGGCTGGGGGAAAAACTGTTTTTT. Protein product: CASSLRGLGEKLFF.

This chain joins TRBV9 and TRBJ2-5; 8 nucleotides align to TRBD2. Germline-derived CDR1 and CDR2 are SGDLS and YYNGEE. The CDR3 is 16 amino acids. With V trimmed by 0 bases and J by 5 bases, 9 bases remained unmatched. This CDR3 is CASSVDGSGKGETQYF. The CDR3 region has the DNA TGTGCCAGCAGCGTAGATGGTAGCGGGAAGGGGGAGACCCAGTACTTC.

A single count supports this clone. V usage is TRBV6-5 and J usage is TRBJ2-2; D might be TRBD1 (6 bases). The CDR3 is 14 amino acids. The V end was cut by 6 bases, the J end by 1 base, with 9 bases between. The germline CDR1 and CDR2 sequences are MNHEY and SVGAGI. DNA of the CDR3: TGTGCCAGCAGGCCGGGACAGAACACCGGGGAGCTGTTTTTT. This codes for CASRPGQNTGELFF.

The chain employs TRBV5-1 and TRBJ2-7; D may be TRBD2 (5 bases). Looked up from germline, CDR1 is SGHRS and CDR2 is YFSETQ. V lost 4 bases and J lost 7, with 18 bases in between. The CDR3 has 14 residues. CDR3 residues: CASSDAGPTGEQYF. CDR3 bases: TGCGCCAGCAGCGATGCGGGTCCTACGGGGGAGCAGTACTTC.

The rearrangement uses TRBV7-6 and TRBJ2-2; TRBD1 matches at 8 bases. Unmatched junction bases numbered 4, after V lost 5 bases and J lost 2 bases. The CDR3 runs to 15 residues. Germline CDR1 is SGHVS and CDR2 is FNYEAQ. This CDR3 reads CASSLQGANTGELFF. The DNA of the CDR3 is TGTGCCAGCAGCCTCCAGGGGGCCAACACCGGGGAGCTGTTTTTT. The full variable domain, with the rest looked up from reference TRBV7-6 and TRBJ2-2, is GAGVSQSPRYKVTKRGQDVALRCDPISGHVSLYWYRQALGQGPEFLTYFNYEAQQDKSGLPNDRFSAERPEGSISTLTIQRTEQRDSAMYRCASSLQGANTGELFFGEGSRLTVL.

The genes are TRBV4-1 and TRBJ1-4, with a possible D match to TRBD1 (5 bases). V was trimmed by 0 bases and J by 8 bases, leaving 19 bases between them. The CDR3 runs to 17 residues. Germline assignment: CDR1 MGHRA and CDR2 YSYEKL. CDR3: CASSQDAGVRAGEKLFF. CDR3 nucleotides: TGCGCCAGCAGCCAAGATGCAGGAGTCAGGGCGGGAGAAAAACTGTTTTTT.

V is TRBV28 and J is TRBJ2-3, with TRBD2 identical over 8 bases. V lost 3 bases to trimming and J lost 5 bases; unmatched junction nucleotides: 7. This CDR3 comprises 15 residues. Germline CDR1 MDHEN, CDR2 SYDVKM. The CDR3 nucleotides read TGTGCCAGCAGTTTGCTCGGGAGGGAGGTAGATACGCAGTATTTT. Translation: CASSLLGREVDTQYF.

The V call is TRBV11-1, the J call TRBJ2-7; D tentatively fits TRBD1 or TRBD2 (5 bases each). This CDR3 is 14 amino acids long. V was trimmed by 4 bases and J by 6 bases, leaving 16 bases between them. Germline CDR1 SGHAT, CDR2 FQDESV (reference sequence). The CDR3 spells CASSSGRAFGEQYF. As DNA, the CDR3 is TGTGCCAGCAGCTCGGGACGGGCTTTTGGCGAGCAGTACTTC.

The V and J genes are TRBV2 and TRBJ2-7, with 9 bases matching TRBD2. The CDR3 loop spans 15 amino acids. J gave up 5 bases and V 5 bases, and 10 bases lay outside the gene matches. Germline CDR1 reads SNHLY; CDR2 reads FYNNEI. CDR3 protein: CASSLLGSGSHEQYF. CDR3 bases: TGTGCCAGCAGTCTCCTGGGTAGCGGGAGCCACGAGCAGTACTTC.

The V and J genes are TRBV11-2 and TRBJ1-4; D unresolved. CDR1 and CDR2 from the germline V gene are SGHAT and FQNNGV. With 5 bases removed from V and 5 bases from J, the gap between germline ends came to 12 bases. CDR3 length: 14 amino acids. The CDR3 bases are TGTGCCAGCAGCCCGGCGAAAGGAAATGAAAAACTGTTTTTT. It translates to CASSPAKGNEKLFF.

J is TRBJ2-3 and V is TRBV27, with a possible D match to TRBD1 (6 bases). From germline, CDR1 is MNHEY and CDR2 SMNVEV (reference sequence). Trimming cost V 2 bases and J 4 bases, with 16 bases left between them. This CDR3 has 16 residues. The CDR3 region has the DNA TGTGCCAGCAGTTTACATACAGGGATCAGTCCAGATACGCAGTATTTT. It translates to CASSLHTGISPDTQYF.

The chain employs TRBV27 and TRBJ2-1; 9 nucleotides match TRBD1. Germline assignment: CDR1 MNHEY and CDR2 SMNVEV (reference sequence). The V and J ends lost 5 bases and 5 bases, in that order; junction bases with no gene match: 7. The CDR3 has 15 amino acids. In DNA, the CDR3 is TGTGCCAGCAGTCCGGACAGGGGAGTACACAATGAGCAGTTCTTC. Residues: CASSPDRGVHNEQFF.

On this clone itself: This sample includes further DNA sequences coding for the same CDR3. V and J are TRBV29-1 and TRBJ1-1; 7 positions agree with TRBD1. The CDR3 length is 11 residues. V was pared by 6 bases and J by 5 bases, with 3 bases of the junction left unmatched. Germline values: CDR1 SQVTM, CDR2 ANQGSEA. The CDR3 DNA reads TGCAGCGTATACAGGGGAACTGAAGCTTTCTTT. Protein: CSVYRGTEAFF.

J is TRBJ1-5 and V is TRBV30; a weak D match, TRBD1 (6 bases). The germline V gene has CDR1 GTSNPN and CDR2 SVGIG (reference sequence). The V end was cut by 0 bases, the J end by 4 bases, with 16 bases between. The CDR3 length is 16 residues. DNA for the CDR3: TGTGCCTGGAGTGTACAGGAGGGGGTTGGAAATCAGCCCCAGCATTTT. Translation: CAWSVQEGVGNQPQHF.

The V and J genes are TRBV13 and TRBJ2-1, with 10 bases aligning to TRBD2. Losses at the gene ends were 6 bases for V and 8 bases for J; bases not matched to a gene: 7. Germline lookup yields CDR1 PRHDT and CDR2 FYEKMQ (reference sequence). This CDR3 comprises 14 residues. CDR3 residues: CASRKREGRYEQFF. The CDR3 DNA follows: TGTGCCAGCAGAAAGCGGGAGGGCCGGTATGAGCAGTTCTTC.

As to this clone: Other DNA sequences from this sample encode an identical CDR3 as well. The V and J genes are TRBV27 and TRBJ2-7, with 10 positions matching TRBD1. This CDR3 spans 14 amino acids. The V and J ends lost 6 bases and 4 bases, in that order; junction bases with no gene match: 6. CDR1 and CDR2 (germline): MNHEY, SMNVEV (reference sequence). This chain's CDR3 is CASSPGTGVYEQYF. The CDR3 bases are TGTGCCAGCAGCCCTGGGACAGGGGTATACGAGCAGTACTTC.

This sequence joins TRBV28 and TRBJ2-1; 13 bases line up with TRBD2. The CDR3 loop spans 15 amino acids. Germline CDR1 MDHEN, CDR2 SYDVKM. V shed 5 bases, J shed 8 bases, and the junction held 6 bases outside the gene matches. CDR3 DNA: TGTGCCAGCAGTGTCGGGACTAGCGGGGTTTATGAGCAGTTCTTC. This gives the protein CASSVGTSGVYEQFF.

This sequence joins TRBV2 and TRBJ2-7, with 11 nucleotides matching TRBD2. Unmatched junction bases numbered 9, after V lost 1 base and J lost 4 bases. This CDR3 is 17 amino acids long. The germline CDR1 and CDR2 sequences are SNHLY and FYNNEI. The CDR3 loop is CASSEGLAGGDLYEQYF. The CDR3 region has the DNA TGTGCCAGCAGTGAAGGGCTAGCGGGAGGCGACCTATACGAGCAGTACTTC.

The rearrangement joins TRBV28 to TRBJ2-2; D uncertain. Trimming removed 4 bases at V and 0 bases at J, with 9 bases between. The CDR3 covers 15 residues. The germline gives CDR1 MDHEN, CDR2 SYDVKM. The CDR3 DNA reads as TGTGCCAGCAGTTCGACACCTTCGAACACCGGGGAGCTGTTTTTT. The encoded protein is CASSSTPSNTGELFF.

This clone has just one count. The J gene is TRBJ2-7, the V gene TRBV4-1, with 10 bases fitting TRBD2. CDR3 size: 17 residues. With V trimmed by 4 bases and J by 7 bases, 16 bases remained unmatched. Germline-derived CDR1 and CDR2 are MGHRA and YSYEKL. The CDR3 DNA is TGCGCCAGCAGCCTCTCCTCAGCGGGAGGGGTAGGTAGGGAGCAGTACTTC. Translating it yields CASSLSSAGGVGREQYF.

This chain connects TRBV9 to TRBJ2-2; tentative D call: TRBD2 (6 bases). In germline, CDR1 is SGDLS, CDR2 YYNGEE. The CDR3 covers 16 residues. V shed 4 bases and J shed 1 base, with 14 bases lying between them. This CDR3 reads CASSSRDFVNTGELFF. As DNA, the CDR3 is TGTGCCAGCAGCTCCAGGGACTTCGTGAACACCGGGGAGCTGTTTTTT.

The V gene is TRBV10-3, the J gene TRBJ1-1; D not certain. With 7 bases removed from V and 1 base from J, the gap between germline ends came to 16 bases. Germline CDR1 ENHRY, CDR2 SYGVKD. The CDR3 runs 15 residues. The CDR3 DNA sequence: TGTGCCATCACTAAGGAAGGCAGTGGGAACACTGAAGCTTTCTTT. Translated, it gives CAITKEGSGNTEAFF.

The rearrangement links TRBV7-9 to TRBJ2-5; D is perhaps TRBD2 (5 bases). The CDR3 extends over 14 amino acids. The V and J ends lost 5 bases and 4 bases respectively, with 14 bases between them. The germline CDR1 and CDR2 sequences are SEHNR and FQNEAQ (reference sequence). Here the CDR3 reads CASSPVRGGETQYF. The CDR3 DNA reads TGTGCCAGCAGCCCTGTCCGGGGTGGAGAGACCCAGTACTTC.